This T cell receptor beta chain derives from a study of blood T cell repertoires in COVID-19. As for the study in general: The study drew acute and convalescent COVID-19 samples from the United States, Italy and Spain. PBMCs, B-cell-depleted T cells, or T cells provided the cDNA or gDNA that made up the material.

Under the authors' procedure: Nucleated cell counts were estimated from reference gene primer amplification. Only in-frame clones appear in the TCRdb table, and some are missing; sequencing was by immunoSEQ multiplex PCR. V and J calls and clone size are copied from that table; D and trimming were computed from the DNA. The sample contains approximately 300,000 clones, about 83% of which appear only once. This clone was seen just once. V lost 9 bases and J lost 0; bases outside the gene matches: 8. This CDR3 spans 16 amino acids. Germline-derived CDR1 and CDR2 are MDHEN and SYDVKM. The TCR was taken from a woman aged 45-65 years with acute or convalescent COVID-19. The sequenced sample consisted of peripheral blood. V and J are TRBV28 and TRBJ2-6; 7 positions match TRBD1. The DNA of the CDR3 is TGTGCCAGTAGGGGACAGATGAGCTCTGGGGCCAACGTCCTGACTTTC. It encodes CASRGQMSSGANVLTF.